This T cell receptor (beta chain) was sequenced for a study of response to subunit inactivated influenza vaccine. Findings and limits, study-wide: Authors proposed each seasonal influenza vaccination draws in few new T cells.

This clonotype was seen a handful of times. Its antigen is undetermined. TCRdb used MiXCR to reprocess the RT-PCR reads, holding one entry per CDR3 protein. Of roughly 650,000 distinct CDR3 sequences in the sample, less than 15% were seen once. The TCR was taken from a man aged 50 to 60 who received an inactivated influenza vaccine. The material sequenced was PBMCs from blood, taken approximately 15 days before vaccination.

The DNA for the CDR3 is TGTGCCAGCAGTCGGACAGGTGGTAGCAATCAGCCCCAGCATTTT. Translation gives CASSRTGGSNQPQHF. V and J are TRBV12-3 or TRBV12-4 and TRBJ1-5; 7 positions match TRBD1. CDR3 size: 15 residues. Trimming at V came to 5 bases and at J to 0 bases, leaving 4 bases not matched to a gene.